This T cell receptor beta chain came from a study of cytomegalovirus exposure and HLA in healthy donors. General study findings and limits: It was assumed in the presence/absence analyses that sequencing depth was roughly uniform across donors.

The study ran its PCR with 60 Vbeta and 13 Jbeta primers. Some clones are missing from TCRdb's copy, which holds only in-frame ones; the method was immunoSEQ multiplex PCR. This sample has some 100,000 clones, with 70% to 85% found just once. The germline V and J ends were trimmed by 7 bases and 6 bases, with 13 bases remaining between them. Germline CDR1 is MDHEN and CDR2 is SYDVKM. The CDR3 has 12 residues. On this clone itself: Its antigen is not known.

The sequence was collected from a young woman in good health and CMV-seronegative. The V call is TRBV28, the J call TRBJ2-7; the D gene is possibly TRBD2 (6 bases). Sequencing used PBMCs. The CDR3 bases are TGTGCCAGCACGAAGGGCGGGGCCGAGCAGTACTTC. Encoded protein: CASTKGGAEQYF.